This T cell receptor beta chain was recorded in a study of blood T cell repertoires in COVID-19. Germline CDR1 is LNHNV and CDR2 is YYDKDF (reference sequence). CDR3 length: 18 amino acids. The V segment lost 4 bases and the J segment 5 bases; nucleotides outside the gene matches: 12. Under the authors' procedure: Reference gene primer amplification gave nucleated cell count estimates. Sequencing used immunoSEQ multiplex PCR; TCRdb keeps in-frame clones, though not all of them. V and J calls and clone size are those listed in that table; D and trimming were worked out from the DNA. The table shows some 220,000 clones, with approximately 80% occurring only once.

This receptor was taken from a woman aged 55 to 70 who had recovered from COVID-19. V gene TRBV15 combines with J gene TRBJ1-5; 12 bases are a match to TRBD1. The sequencing input was peripheral blood. The CDR3 loop reads CATSTGTGGYVQDQPQHF. The CDR3 DNA reads as TGTGCCACCAGCACCGGGACAGGGGGCTACGTCCAGGATCAGCCCCAGCATTTT.